This entry features one T cell receptor (beta chain) sequence. The data originate from a study of blood T cell repertoires in COVID-19. On the study more broadly: PBMCs, B-cell-depleted T cells, or T cells provided the cDNA or gDNA that made up the material.

This CDR3 has 14 residues. Germline loops: CDR1 SQVTM, CDR2 ANQGSEA. The V gene end was trimmed by 0 bases and the J gene end by 6 bases; junction bases not matched to a gene: 6. Using immunoSEQ multiplex PCR, the repertoire was profiled, and TCRdb retains in-frame clones only, with some absent. The sample shows about 160,000 clones, 82% of them seen only once. The chain employs TRBV29-1 and TRBJ1-2; the match to TRBD1 covers 8 bases. This TCR was recovered from a woman over 75 with active or convalescent COVID-19. The sequenced material came from peripheral blood. CDR3 sequence: CSVEDPRGHNGYTF. CDR3 in DNA: TGCAGCGTTGAAGACCCCAGGGGGCATAATGGCTACACCTTC.